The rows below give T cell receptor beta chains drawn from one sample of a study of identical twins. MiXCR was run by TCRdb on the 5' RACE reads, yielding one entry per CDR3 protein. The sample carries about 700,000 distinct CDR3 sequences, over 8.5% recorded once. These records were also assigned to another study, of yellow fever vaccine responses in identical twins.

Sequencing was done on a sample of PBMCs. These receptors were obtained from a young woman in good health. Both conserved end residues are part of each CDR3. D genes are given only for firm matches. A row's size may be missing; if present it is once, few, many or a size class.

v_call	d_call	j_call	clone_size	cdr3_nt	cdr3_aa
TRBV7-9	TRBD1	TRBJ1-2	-	TGTGCCAGCAGTGACAGGGTTACCTTC	CASSDRVTF
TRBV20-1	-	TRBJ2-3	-	TGCAGTGCCGCTGTTGGGGATACGCAGTATTTT	CSAAVGDTQYF
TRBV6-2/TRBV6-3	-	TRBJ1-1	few	TGTGCCAGCAGTTACGGGGGGCTGTACACTGAAGCTTTCTTT	CASSYGGLYTEAFF
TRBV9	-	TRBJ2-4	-	TGTGCCAGCAGCCCAGGAAGTTTGGGAGGGGGGAACATTCAGTACTTC	CASSPGSLGGGNIQYF
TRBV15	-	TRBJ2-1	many	TGTGCCACCAGCAGATCCCGGACAGCCTACAATGAGCAGTTCTTC	CATSRSRTAYNEQFF
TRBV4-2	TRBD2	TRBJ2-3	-	TGTGCCAGCAGCCAAGAGGGCGGGGGGGCACACGATACGCAGTATTTT	CASSQEGGGAHDTQYF
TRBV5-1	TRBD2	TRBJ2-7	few	TGCGCCAGCAGCCATAGGACTAGCGGGGTTTCTCCCTACGAGCAGTACTTC	CASSHRTSGVSPYEQYF
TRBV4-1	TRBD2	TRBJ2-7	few	TGCGCCAGCAGCCAAGAAGATGGGACTAGCGGGAGTTACGAGCAGTACTTC	CASSQEDGTSGSYEQYF
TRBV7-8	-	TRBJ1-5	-	TGTGCCAGCAGCGTCGAACGGGACAATCAGCCCCAGCATTTT	CASSVERDNQPQHF
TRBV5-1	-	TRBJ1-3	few	TGCGCCAGCAGCCCGGGAGCCTCTGGAAACACCATATATTTT	CASSPGASGNTIYF
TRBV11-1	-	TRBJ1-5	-	TGTGCCAGCAGCTTAGCGTCGGCGTGGCCCCAGCATTTT	CASSLASAWPQHF
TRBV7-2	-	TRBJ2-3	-	TGTGCCAGCAGTAAAAGGGGGGCCCAATCGCAGTATTTT	CASSKRGAQSQYF
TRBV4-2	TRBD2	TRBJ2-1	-	TGTGCCAGCAGCCAAGATACGGGAGGGTATGGTAATAATGAGCAGTTCTTC	CASSQDTGGYGNNEQFF
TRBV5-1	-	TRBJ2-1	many	TGCGCCAGCAGCTTGGTACACGAGGGGGGGGTATACAATGAGCAGTTCTTC	CASSLVHEGGVYNEQFF
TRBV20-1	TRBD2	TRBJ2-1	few	TGCAGTGCTATGGGGAGCGGGGGTTACAATGAGCAGTTCTTC	CSAMGSGGYNEQFF
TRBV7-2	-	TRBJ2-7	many	TGTGCCAGCAGCTTAGCGACAAGTCTGGGCTCCTACGAGCAGTACTTC	CASSLATSLGSYEQYF
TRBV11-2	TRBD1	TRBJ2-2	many	TGTGCCAGCAGCCTCCCCACGACAGGGAGCTCCACCGGGGAGCTGTTTTTT	CASSLPTTGSSTGELFF
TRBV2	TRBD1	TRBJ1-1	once	TGTGCCAGCAGAGAGACCGGGACAGGGAGGAGGACTGAAGCTTTCTTT	CASRETGTGRRTEAFF
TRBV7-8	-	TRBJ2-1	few	TGTGCCAGCAGCAAAAGAACAGGAGTCGAGGACAATGAGCAGTTCTTC	CASSKRTGVEDNEQFF
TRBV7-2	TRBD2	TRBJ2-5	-	TGTGCCAGCAGCTTAAGGAGCGGGAGATTGCAAGAGACCCAGTACTTC	CASSLRSGRLQETQYF
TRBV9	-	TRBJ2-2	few	TGTGCCAGCAGCGTATTTTCCGGTGCCGGGGAGCTGTTTTTT	CASSVFSGAGELFF
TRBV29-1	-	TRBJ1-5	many	TGCAGCGTCCACATTCAGGGTAGCAATCAGCCCCAGCATTTT	CSVHIQGSNQPQHF
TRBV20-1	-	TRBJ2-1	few	TGCAGTGCTAGAGGCCACGGACTTGGTACTGAGCAGTTCTTC	CSARGHGLGTEQFF
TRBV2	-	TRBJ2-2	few	TGTGCCAGCAGTGTTCGGGCCACCGGGGAGCTGTTTTTT	CASSVRATGELFF
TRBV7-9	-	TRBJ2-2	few	TGTGCCAGCAGCCGTATGATGCTAGAGCTGCCCGGGGAGCTGTTTTTT	CASSRMMLELPGELFF
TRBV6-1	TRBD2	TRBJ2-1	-	TGTGCCAGCAGTCAACTGAGCGGGAGCGTCTATGAGCAGTTCTTC	CASSQLSGSVYEQFF